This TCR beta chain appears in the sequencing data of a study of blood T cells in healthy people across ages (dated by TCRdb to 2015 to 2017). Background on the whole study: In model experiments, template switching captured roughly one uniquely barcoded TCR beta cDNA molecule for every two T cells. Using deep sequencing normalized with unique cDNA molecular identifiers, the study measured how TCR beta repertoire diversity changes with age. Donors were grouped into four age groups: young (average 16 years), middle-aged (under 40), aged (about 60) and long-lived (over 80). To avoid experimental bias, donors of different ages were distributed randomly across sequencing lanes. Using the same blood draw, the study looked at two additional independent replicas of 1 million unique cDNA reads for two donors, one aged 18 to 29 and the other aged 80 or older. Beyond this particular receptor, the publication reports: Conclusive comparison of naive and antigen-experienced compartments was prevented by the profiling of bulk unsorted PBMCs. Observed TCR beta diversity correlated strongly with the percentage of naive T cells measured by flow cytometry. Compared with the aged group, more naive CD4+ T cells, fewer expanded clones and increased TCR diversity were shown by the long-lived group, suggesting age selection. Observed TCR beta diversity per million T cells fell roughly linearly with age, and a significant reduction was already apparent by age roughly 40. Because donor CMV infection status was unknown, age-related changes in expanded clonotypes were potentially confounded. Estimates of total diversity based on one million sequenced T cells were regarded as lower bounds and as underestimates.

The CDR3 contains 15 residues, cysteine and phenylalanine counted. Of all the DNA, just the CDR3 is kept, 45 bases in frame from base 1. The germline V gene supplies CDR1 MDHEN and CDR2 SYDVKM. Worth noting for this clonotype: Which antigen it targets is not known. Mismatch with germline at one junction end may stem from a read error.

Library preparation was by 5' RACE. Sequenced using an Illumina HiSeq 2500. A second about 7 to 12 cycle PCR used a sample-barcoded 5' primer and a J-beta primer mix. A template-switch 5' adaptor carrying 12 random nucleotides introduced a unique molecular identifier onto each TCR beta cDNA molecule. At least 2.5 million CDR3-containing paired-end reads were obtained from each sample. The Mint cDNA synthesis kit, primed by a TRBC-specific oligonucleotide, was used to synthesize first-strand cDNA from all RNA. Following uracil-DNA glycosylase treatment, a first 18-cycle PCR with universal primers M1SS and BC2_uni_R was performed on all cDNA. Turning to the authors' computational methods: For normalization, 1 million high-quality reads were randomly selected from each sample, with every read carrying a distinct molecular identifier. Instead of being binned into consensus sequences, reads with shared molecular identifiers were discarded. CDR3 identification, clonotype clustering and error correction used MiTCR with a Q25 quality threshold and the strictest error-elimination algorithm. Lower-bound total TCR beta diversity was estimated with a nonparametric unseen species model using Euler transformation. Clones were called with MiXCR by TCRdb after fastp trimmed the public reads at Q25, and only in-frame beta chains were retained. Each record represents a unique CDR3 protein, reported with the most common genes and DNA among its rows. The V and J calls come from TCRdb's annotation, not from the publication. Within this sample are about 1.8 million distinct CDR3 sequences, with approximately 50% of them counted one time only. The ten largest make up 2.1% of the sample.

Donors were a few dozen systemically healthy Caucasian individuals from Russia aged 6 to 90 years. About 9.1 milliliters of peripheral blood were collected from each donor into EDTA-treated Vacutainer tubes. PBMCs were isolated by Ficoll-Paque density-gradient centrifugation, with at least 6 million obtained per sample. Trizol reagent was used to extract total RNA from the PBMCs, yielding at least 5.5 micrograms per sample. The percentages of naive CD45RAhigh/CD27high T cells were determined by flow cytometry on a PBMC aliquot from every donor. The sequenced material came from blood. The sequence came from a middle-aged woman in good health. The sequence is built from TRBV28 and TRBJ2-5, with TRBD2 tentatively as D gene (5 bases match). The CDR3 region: CASSFPAPSQETLYF. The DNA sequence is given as TGTGCCAGCAGTTTCCCGGCGCCTAGCCAAGAGACCCTGTACTTC.